The 8 T cell receptor beta chains in this list originate from one sample, sequenced in a study of lymphopenia after photon versus proton radiotherapy. TCRdb's table, derived via immunoSEQ multiplex PCR, lists solely in-frame clones and lacks some. This sample has some 45,000 clones; around 81% occur once, and the top ten carry 24%. The sequenced sample was peripheral blood, obtained from a patient treated with proton-based radiotherapy. Receptors originate from a woman aged 70-85 years with pancreatic cancer.

V gene TRBV7-9 combines with J gene TRBJ1-4; TRBD1 matches at 9 bases. Germline trimming cut 5 bases from V and 8 bases from J; bases unmatched to any gene: 9. CDR1 is SEHNR, CDR2 FQNEAQ, per germline (reference sequence). The CDR3 runs 15 residues. The DNA for the CDR3 is TGTGCCAGCAGCCGACCGGGACAGGGAATAGAAAAACTGTTTTTT. The encoded protein is CASSRPGQGIEKLFF.

The chain uses TRBV30 and TRBJ1-4; D ambiguous. Trimming stripped 4 bases from V and 8 bases from J, with 11 bases between. Germline V lookup: CDR1 GTSNPN, CDR2 SVGIG (reference sequence). CDR3 length: 12 amino acids. CDR3 residues: CAWKFSGEKLFF. The CDR3 DNA is TGTGCCTGGAAATTCTCTGGGGAAAAACTGTTTTTT.

The chain has TRBV10-3 and TRBJ2-7; D unresolved. Germline CDR1 reads ENHRY; CDR2 reads SYGVKD. The CDR3 length is 15 residues. The V end was cut by 0 bases, the J end by 1 base, with 10 bases between. This CDR3 is CAISESVGSSYEQYF. DNA of the CDR3: TGTGCCATCAGTGAGTCCGTGGGCAGTTCCTACGAGCAGTACTTC.

The V call is TRBV12-5, the J call TRBJ2-5; 12 bases are shared with TRBD2. With V trimmed by 3 bases and J by 5 bases, 1 base remained unmatched. The CDR3 is 14 amino acids. In germline, CDR1 is LGHNT, CDR2 FRNRAP. The CDR3 sequence is CASGFGTSGETQYF. The DNA of the CDR3 is TGTGCTAGTGGTTTCGGGACTAGCGGGGAGACCCAGTACTTC.

This clone was counted once. The rearrangement joins TRBV27 to TRBJ2-3, with a possible D match to TRBD2 (6 bases). The CDR3 runs to 15 residues. V lost 5 bases and J 0 bases, leaving 12 bases between the germline ends. CDR1 is MNHEY and CDR2 is SMNVEV in the germline V gene (reference sequence). The CDR3, as DNA: TGTGCCAGCAGTAGGGACTCCCCTAGCACAGATACGCAGTATTTT. Its protein is CASSRDSPSTDTQYF.

The count of this clone is one. The rearrangement uses TRBV28 and TRBJ2-3, with D hard to call. V dropped 6 bases and J dropped 0 bases, with 4 bases sitting between them. This CDR3 comprises 12 residues. CDR1 MDHEN and CDR2 SYDVKM come from the germline V gene. The CDR3 here is CASSPSTDTQYF. In DNA form, the CDR3 reads TGTGCCAGCAGCCCGAGCACAGATACGCAGTATTTT.

This chain uses TRBV30 with TRBJ1-2; D perhaps matches TRBD1 (6 bases). The V gene's germline CDR1 is GTSNPN and CDR2 SVGIG (reference sequence). The V and J ends lost 3 bases and 8 bases respectively, with 13 bases between them. CDR3 length: 12 amino acids. The CDR3 region is CAWSVTGSGYTF. The CDR3 bases are TGTGCCTGGAGCGTTACAGGGAGCGGCTACACCTTC.

V is TRBV4-1 and J is TRBJ2-5, with 8 bases that match TRBD2. This CDR3 is built from 16 residues. V lost 2 bases and J lost 4; bases outside the gene matches: 9. Germline-derived CDR1 and CDR2 are MGHRA and YSYEKL. CDR3 nucleotide sequence: TGCGCCAGCAGCCAATTTCCGCGGGAGGCCGGAGAGACCCAGTACTTC. Its translation is CASSQFPREAGETQYF.